This is a list of T cell receptor beta chains from one sample in a study of siplizumab effects on memory and regulatory T cells. Only in-frame clones appear in the TCRdb table, and some are missing; sequencing was by immunoSEQ multiplex PCR. This sample carries about 100,000 clones, 91% of them seen once, and the ten largest clones take about 0.15%. The source material was CD4+ T cells sorted from blood. The receptors originated from a human donor in good health. The CDR3 runs from the conserved cysteine through the conserved F or W. A D gene is named only where the DNA matches it firmly. Size is omitted from some rows. Given values are once, few, many or a class for expanded clones.

>TRBV5-1|.|TRBJ2-3|TRBD2
TGCGCGAGTGGGGACTACACAGATACGCAGTATTTT
CASGDYTDTQYF
>TRBV7-8|few|TRBJ1-2|TRBD1
TGTGCCAGCAGCCCGGACAGGGCTGGCTACACCTTC
CASSPDRAGYTF
>TRBV28|.|TRBJ2-7|.
TGTGCCAGCACCCGGGCAATCACCTACGAGCAGTACTTC
CASTRAITYEQYF
>TRBV5-4|.|TRBJ2-4|TRBD2
TGTGCCAGCAGCCTGGGGGGGGACTTAGCCAAAAACATTCAGTACTTC
CASSLGGDLAKNIQYF
>TRBV19|.|TRBJ1-5|.
TGTGCCAGTAGTATAAGGGCCGGAGACAATCAGCCCCAGCATTTT
CASSIRAGDNQPQHF
>TRBV7-3|.|TRBJ2-1|.
TGTGCCAGCAGCTTAATACCCCCAACACCTCTTCAAGGAAATGAGCAGTTCTTC
CASSLIPPTPLQGNEQFF
>TRBV5-8|.|TRBJ2-2|TRBD1
TGTGCCAGCAGCTTTAGGGCAGGGGGCACCGGGGAGCTGTTTTTT
CASSFRAGGTGELFF
>TRBV29-1|few|TRBJ1-1|.
TGCAGCGTTGAAAGACAGTTCAACACTGAAGCTTTCTTT
CSVERQFNTEAFF
>TRBV19|.|TRBJ2-1|.
TGTGCCAGTACCTCCGTTAGGTTCCAGTTCTTC
CASTSVRFQFF
>TRBV5-4|.|TRBJ2-5|TRBD2
TGTGCCAGCACCACGGCGGCTAGCGGCCAAGAGACCCAGTACTTC
CASTTAASGQETQYF
>TRBV30|.|TRBJ2-5|TRBD2
TGTGCCTGGAGTATCCCACGGACTAGCGGAGAGACCCAGTACTTC
CAWSIPRTSGETQYF
>TRBV6-5|.|TRBJ2-2|TRBD1
TGTGCCAGCAGTAGCCCTCAGGGGGCGACCGGGGAGCTGTTTTTT
CASSSPQGATGELFF
>TRBV6-4|.|TRBJ1-2|.
TGTGCCAGCAGTCCCGGCGGGAACTATGGCTACACCTTC
CASSPGGNYGYTF
>TRBV5-1|once|TRBJ2-5|.
TGCGCCAGCAGCACGGGGACCGTGGGGACTTTCCAAGAGACCCAGTACTTC
CASSTGTVGTFQETQYF
>TRBV5-1|.|TRBJ1-5|TRBD1
TGCGCCAGCAGCTTGGAAGGGGGCTTGAATCAGCCCCAGCATTTT
CASSLEGGLNQPQHF
>TRBV4-1|.|TRBJ2-1|TRBD2
TGCGCCAGCAGCCGGGCCCTCTGGCGGGGAGGGGACAATGAGCAGTTCTTC
CASSRALWRGGDNEQFF
>TRBV9|.|TRBJ1-6|.
TGTGCCAGCAGCGCCCTAGCAAGGGACTCACCCCTCCACTTT
CASSALARDSPLHF
>TRBV27|.|TRBJ1-4|TRBD1
TGTGCCAGCAGTTCCTGGACAGGGCCTAATGAAAAACTGTTTTTT
CASSSWTGPNEKLFF
>TRBV19|.|TRBJ2-7|.
TGTGCCAGTAGAGTGGGGGACTCTGACTACGAGCAGTACTTC
CASRVGDSDYEQYF
>TRBV6-6|.|TRBJ2-7|.
TGTGCCAGCAGTACCGGGAGTTCCTACGAGCAGTACTTC
CASSTGSSYEQYF
>TRBV5-1|.|TRBJ1-1|TRBD1
TGCGCCAGCAGCGGGACAGGGGGTACTGAAGCTTTCTTT
CASSGTGGTEAFF
>TRBV11-2|.|TRBJ1-2|TRBD1
TGTGCCAGCAGCTTAGGAGGGACAGGGAGGGGTACGACTGGCTACACCTTC
CASSLGGTGRGTTGYTF
>TRBV6-5|.|TRBJ1-1|.
TGTGCCAGCAGCCAAGGGAGGACTGAAGCTTTCTTT
CASSQGRTEAFF
>TRBV12-5|.|TRBJ2-1|.
TGTGCTAGTGGCCCAGGGGTGGGCTCCTACAATGAGCAGTTCTTC
CASGPGVGSYNEQFF
>TRBV5-5|.|TRBJ1-1|TRBD1
TGTGCCAGCAGTTTGCAGGGGGTCACTGAAGCTTTCTTT
CASSLQGVTEAFF
>TRBV7-9|.|TRBJ2-3|TRBD2
TGTGCCAGCAGCTGGACTGGGCCACCACCGGGACTAGCAGCAGATACGCAGTATTTT
CASSWTGPPPGLAADTQYF
>TRBV28|.|TRBJ2-7|.
TGTGCCAGCAGCCTCGACGAGCAGTACTTC
CASSLDEQYF
>TRBV28|.|TRBJ2-7|.
TGTGCCAGCAGTTTATTACATTACGAGCAGTACTTC
CASSLLHYEQYF
>TRBV18|.|TRBJ1-1|.
TGTGCCAGCTCACCATCGCAACAGGTGACTGAAGCTTTCTTT
CASSPSQQVTEAFF
>TRBV18|.|TRBJ2-1|TRBD2
TGTGCCAGCTCACCCGGGACTAGCGGGGCCCACAATGAGCAGTTCTTC
CASSPGTSGAHNEQFF
>TRBV5-1|.|TRBJ1-2|TRBD1
TGCGCCAGCAGCGTCGACAGGGGGACCTATGGCTACACCTTC
CASSVDRGTYGYTF
>TRBV2|.|TRBJ2-1|TRBD2
TGTGCCAGCCCTGGACTAGCGGACTCCTACAATGAGCAGTTCTTC
CASPGLADSYNEQFF